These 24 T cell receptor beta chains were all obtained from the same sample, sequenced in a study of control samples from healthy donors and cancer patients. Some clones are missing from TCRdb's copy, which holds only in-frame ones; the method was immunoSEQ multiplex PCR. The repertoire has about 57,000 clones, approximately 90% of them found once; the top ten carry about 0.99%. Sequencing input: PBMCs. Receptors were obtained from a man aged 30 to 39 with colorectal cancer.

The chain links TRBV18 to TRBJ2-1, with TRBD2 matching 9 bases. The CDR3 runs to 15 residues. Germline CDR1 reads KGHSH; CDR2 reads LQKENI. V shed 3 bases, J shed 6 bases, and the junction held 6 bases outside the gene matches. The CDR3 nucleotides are TGTGCCAGCTCACCCAGCGGGGGGCTACCCAATGAGCAGTTCTTC. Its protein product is CASSPSGGLPNEQFF.

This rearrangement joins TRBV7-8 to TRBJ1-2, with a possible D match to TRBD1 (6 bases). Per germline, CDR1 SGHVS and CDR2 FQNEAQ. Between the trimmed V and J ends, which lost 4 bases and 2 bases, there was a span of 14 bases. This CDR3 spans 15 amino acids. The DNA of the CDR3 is TGTGCCAGCAGCTCACAGGGACCCATGAACTATGGCTACACCTTC. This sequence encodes CASSSQGPMNYGYTF.

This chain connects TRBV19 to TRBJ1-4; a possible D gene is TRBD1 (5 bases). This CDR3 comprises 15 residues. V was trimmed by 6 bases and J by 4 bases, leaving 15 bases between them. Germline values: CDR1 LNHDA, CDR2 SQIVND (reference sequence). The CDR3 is CASRIRGGNNEKLFF. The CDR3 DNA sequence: TGTGCCAGTAGGATTAGGGGTGGTAATAATGAAAAACTGTTTTTT.

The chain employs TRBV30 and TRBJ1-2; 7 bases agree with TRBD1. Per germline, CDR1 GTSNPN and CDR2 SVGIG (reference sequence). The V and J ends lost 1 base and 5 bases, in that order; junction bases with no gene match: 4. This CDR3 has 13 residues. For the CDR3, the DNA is TGTGCCTGGAGTGGACAGGGAGAATATGGCTACACCTTC. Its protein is CAWSGQGEYGYTF.

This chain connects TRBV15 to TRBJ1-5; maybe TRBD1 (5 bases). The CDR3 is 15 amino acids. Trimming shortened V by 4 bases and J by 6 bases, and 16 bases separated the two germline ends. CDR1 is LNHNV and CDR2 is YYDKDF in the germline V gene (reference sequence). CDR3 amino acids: CATSISVRVTQPQHF. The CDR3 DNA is TGTGCCACCAGCATATCAGTCAGGGTAACTCAGCCCCAGCATTTT.

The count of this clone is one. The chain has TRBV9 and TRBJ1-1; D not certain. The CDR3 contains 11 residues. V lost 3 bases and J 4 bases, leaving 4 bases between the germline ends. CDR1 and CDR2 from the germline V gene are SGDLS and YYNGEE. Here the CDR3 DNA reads TGTGCCAGCAGCGGCTCCACTGAAGCTTTCTTT. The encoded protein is CASSGSTEAFF.

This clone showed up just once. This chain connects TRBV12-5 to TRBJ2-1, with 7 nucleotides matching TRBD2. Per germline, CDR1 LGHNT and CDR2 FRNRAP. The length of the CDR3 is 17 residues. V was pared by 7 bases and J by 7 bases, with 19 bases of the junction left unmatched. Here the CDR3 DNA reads TGTGCTAGTGTCCTCTCTCGGGGGGTCGTGTTGTTAAATGAGCAGTTCTTC. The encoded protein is CASVLSRGVVLLNEQFF.

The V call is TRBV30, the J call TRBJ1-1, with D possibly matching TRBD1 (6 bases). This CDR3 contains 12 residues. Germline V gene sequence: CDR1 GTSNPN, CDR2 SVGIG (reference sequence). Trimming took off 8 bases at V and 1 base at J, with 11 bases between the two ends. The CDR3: CATGWGNTEAFF. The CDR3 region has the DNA TGTGCCACAGGGTGGGGGAACACTGAAGCTTTCTTT.

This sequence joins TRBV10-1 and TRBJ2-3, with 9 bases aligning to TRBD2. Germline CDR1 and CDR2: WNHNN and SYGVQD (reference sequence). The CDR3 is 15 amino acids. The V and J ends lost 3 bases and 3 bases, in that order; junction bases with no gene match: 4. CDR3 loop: CASSDVAGETDTQYF. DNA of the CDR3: TGCGCCAGCAGTGATGTAGCGGGGGAGACAGATACGCAGTATTTT.

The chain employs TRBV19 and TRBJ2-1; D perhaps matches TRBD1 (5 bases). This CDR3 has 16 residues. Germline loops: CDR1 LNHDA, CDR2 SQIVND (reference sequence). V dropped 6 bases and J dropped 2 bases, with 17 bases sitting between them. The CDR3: CASSRPQGRAYNEQFF. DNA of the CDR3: TGTGCCAGTAGCCGTCCCCAGGGAAGGGCCTACAATGAGCAGTTCTTC.

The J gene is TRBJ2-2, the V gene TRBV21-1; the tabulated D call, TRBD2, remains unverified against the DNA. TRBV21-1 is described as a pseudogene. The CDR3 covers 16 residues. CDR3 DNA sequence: TGTGCCAGCAGCAGGGGACGCCGGAGGGACTGGGTGGGGCTGTTTTTT. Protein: CASSRGRRRDWVGLFF.

The CDR3 sequence: CASSRDYPPSYEQYF. CDR3 coding DNA: TGTGCCAGCAGTCGAGATTACCCGCCCTCCTACGAGCAGTACTTC. The chain combines TRBV6-5 with TRBJ2-7, with no clear D. Germline V lookup: CDR1 MNHEY, CDR2 SVGAGI. The length of the CDR3 is 15 residues. Between the trimmed V and J ends, which lost 5 bases and 0 bases, there was a span of 14 bases.

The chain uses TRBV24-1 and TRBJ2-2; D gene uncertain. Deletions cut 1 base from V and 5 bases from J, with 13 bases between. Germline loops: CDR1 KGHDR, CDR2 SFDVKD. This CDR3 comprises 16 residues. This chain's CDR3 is CATSDFREVETGELFF. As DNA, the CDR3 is TGTGCCACCAGTGATTTTCGTGAGGTTGAGACCGGGGAGCTGTTTTTT.

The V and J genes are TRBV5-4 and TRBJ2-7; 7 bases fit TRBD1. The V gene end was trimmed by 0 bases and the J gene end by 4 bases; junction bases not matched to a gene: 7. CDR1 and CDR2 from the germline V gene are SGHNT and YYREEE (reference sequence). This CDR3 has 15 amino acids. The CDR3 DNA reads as TGTGCCAGCAGCTTGGATTTGGGGACAGATTACGAGCAGTACTTC. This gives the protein CASSLDLGTDYEQYF.

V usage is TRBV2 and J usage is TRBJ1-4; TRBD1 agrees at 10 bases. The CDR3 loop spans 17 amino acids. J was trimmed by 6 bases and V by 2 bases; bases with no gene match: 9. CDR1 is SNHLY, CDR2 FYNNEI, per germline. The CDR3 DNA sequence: TGTGCCAGCAGTGAATTTAGGTGGACAGGGGGAGATGAAAAACTGTTTTTT. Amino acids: CASSEFRWTGGDEKLFF.

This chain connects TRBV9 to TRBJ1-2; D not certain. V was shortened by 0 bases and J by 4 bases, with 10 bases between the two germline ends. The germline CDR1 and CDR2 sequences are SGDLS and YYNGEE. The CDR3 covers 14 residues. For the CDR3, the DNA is TGTGCCAGCAGCGTAGGGGCAGTTTCCTATGGCTACACCTTC. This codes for CASSVGAVSYGYTF.

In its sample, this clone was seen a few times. The CDR3 spells CASSEEETQYF. CDR3 nucleotides: TGTGCCAGCAGTGAAGAAGAGACCCAGTACTTC. The chain carries TRBV2 and TRBJ2-5; D gene ambiguous. The V end was cut by 1 base, the J end by 3 bases, with 0 bases between. This CDR3 spans 11 amino acids. CDR1 SNHLY and CDR2 FYNNEI come from the germline V gene.

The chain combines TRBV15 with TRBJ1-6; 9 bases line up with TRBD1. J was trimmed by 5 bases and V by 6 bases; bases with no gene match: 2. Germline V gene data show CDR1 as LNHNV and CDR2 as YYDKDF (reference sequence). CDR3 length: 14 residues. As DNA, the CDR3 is TGTGCCACCAGAAGGACAGGGGATAATTCACCCCTCCACTTT. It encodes CATRRTGDNSPLHF.

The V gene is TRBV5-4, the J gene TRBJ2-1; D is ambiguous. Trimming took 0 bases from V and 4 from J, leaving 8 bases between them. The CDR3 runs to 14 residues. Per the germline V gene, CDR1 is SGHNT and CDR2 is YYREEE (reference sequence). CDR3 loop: CASSLGSDYNEQFF. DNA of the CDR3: TGTGCCAGCAGCTTGGGTTCAGATTACAATGAGCAGTTCTTC.

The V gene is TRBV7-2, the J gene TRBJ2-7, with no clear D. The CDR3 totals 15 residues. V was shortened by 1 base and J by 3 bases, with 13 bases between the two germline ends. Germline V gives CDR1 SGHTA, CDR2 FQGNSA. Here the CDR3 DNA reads TGTGCCAGCAGCTTAGTACTCAATTCTAACTACGAGCAGTACTTC. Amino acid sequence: CASSLVLNSNYEQYF.

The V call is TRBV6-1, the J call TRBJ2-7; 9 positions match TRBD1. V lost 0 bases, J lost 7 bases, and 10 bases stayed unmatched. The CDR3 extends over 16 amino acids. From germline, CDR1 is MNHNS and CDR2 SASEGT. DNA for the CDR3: TGTGCCAGCAGTGAAGCGGTGGGGACAGGGTCGGGAGAGCAGTACTTC. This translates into CASSEAVGTGSGEQYF.

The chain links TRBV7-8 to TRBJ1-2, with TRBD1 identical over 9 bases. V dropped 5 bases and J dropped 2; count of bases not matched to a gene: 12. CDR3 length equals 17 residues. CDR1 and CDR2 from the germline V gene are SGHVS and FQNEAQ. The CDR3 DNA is TGTGCCAGCAGCCCTCGGACAGGGGTGGTAGGGAACTATGGCTACACCTTC. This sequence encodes CASSPRTGVVGNYGYTF.

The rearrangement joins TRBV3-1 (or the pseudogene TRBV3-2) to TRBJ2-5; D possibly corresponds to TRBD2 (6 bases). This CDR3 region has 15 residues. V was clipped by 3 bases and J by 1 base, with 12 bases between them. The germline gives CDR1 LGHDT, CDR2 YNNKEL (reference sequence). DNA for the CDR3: TGTGCCAGCAGCCAGGTTACGGGACTCCAAGAGACCCAGTACTTC. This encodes CASSQVTGLQETQYF.

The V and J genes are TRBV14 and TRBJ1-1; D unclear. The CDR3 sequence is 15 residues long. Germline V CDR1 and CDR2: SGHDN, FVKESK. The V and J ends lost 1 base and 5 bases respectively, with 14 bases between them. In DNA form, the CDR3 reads TGTGCCAGCAGCCAAGTCCAGGCGGCTTTGACTGAAGCTTTCTTT. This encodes CASSQVQAALTEAFF.